This T cell receptor (beta chain) was sequenced during a study of molecular identifiers for immune sequencing clone quantification. Of note for this clonotype: A read error may produce the germline difference seen at one junction end.

The CDR3 is made up of 12 amino acids. Germline V gene sequence: CDR1 SEHNR, CDR2 FQNEAQ (reference sequence). TCRdb analysed the PCR reads with MiXCR anew, one entry per CDR3 protein. The sample consists of more than 95,000 distinct CDR3 sequences, roughly a quarter of them appearing once. Based on a CD8+CD4-CCR7+CD45RA+ profile, naive CD8 T cells were sorted. The V and J genes are TRBV7-9 and TRBJ2-1; D remains ambiguous. Input material: naive CD8+ T cells from blood, with Jurkat cell RNA spiked in. The subset denotes: FACS-sorted CD8+CD4-CCR7+CD45RA+ naive T cells. This receptor was obtained from a human donor in good health. Some libraries in this study had Jurkat cell RNA spiked in. The CDR3: CASSLESVAVNF. CDR3 coding DNA: TGTGCCAGCAGCTTAGAGTCTGTGGCGGTTAACTTC.